A selection of T cell receptor beta chains follows, all from one sample in a study of blood T cell repertoires in COVID-19. The repertoire was sequenced with immunoSEQ multiplex PCR; TCRdb's copy has only in-frame clones and lacks some. Among 90,000 to 120,000 clones, about four fifths were seen once, and the ten largest hold roughly 4.3%. Sequenced input: peripheral blood. All receptors come from a human donor in a cohort sampled during active COVID-19. The CDR3 runs from the conserved cysteine through the conserved F or W. A D gene is named only where the DNA matches it firmly. Not every row has a clone size; where given, it reads once, few, many or a size class.

j_call clone_size v_call d_call cdr3_aa cdr3_nt
TRBJ2-2 . TRBV3-1/TRBV3-2 . CASSPRTTGGELFF TGTGCCAGCAGCCCCAGGACCACGGGAGGGGAGCTGTTTTTT
TRBJ1-5 . TRBV7-2 TRBD1 CASSFEGANSNQPQHF TGTGCCAGCAGCTTCGAGGGGGCCAATAGCAATCAGCCCCAGCATTTT
TRBJ2-2 once TRBV25-1 . CASSAGVTGELFF TGTGCCAGCAGTGCAGGGGTCACCGGGGAGCTGTTTTTT
TRBJ2-5 . TRBV19 . CASSFGQPQETQYF TGTGCCAGTAGCTTCGGACAGCCCCAAGAGACCCAGTACTTC
TRBJ2-2 . TRBV24-1 TRBD2 CATSDLGGPTSLGTGELFF TGTGCCACCAGTGATTTGGGTGGCCCGACTAGCCTGGGGACCGGGGAGCTGTTTTTT
TRBJ1-5 . TRBV19 . CASSSGARPQHF TGTGCCAGTAGTTCGGGAGCTCGGCCCCAGCATTTT
TRBJ1-2 few TRBV5-1 TRBD1 CASNSGTGGTGYGYTF TGCGCCAGCAACTCCGGGACAGGGGGTACGGGCTATGGCTACACCTTC
TRBJ2-1 once TRBV7-9 TRBD2 CASSRTPSGSSYNEQFF TGTGCCAGCAGCAGGACGCCTAGCGGGAGCTCCTACAATGAGCAGTTCTTC
TRBJ2-1 . TRBV18 TRBD2 CASSPPSGATFYNEQFF TGTGCCAGCTCACCACCAAGCGGGGCCACCTTCTACAATGAGCAGTTCTTC
TRBJ2-2 . TRBV7-3 TRBD1 CASSWTGANTGELFF TGTGCCAGCAGCTGGACAGGGGCGAACACCGGGGAGCTGTTTTTT
TRBJ2-1 . TRBV6-5 TRBD1 CASSPPGQSNNEQFF TGTGCCAGCAGTCCCCCGGGACAGTCAAACAATGAGCAGTTCTTC
TRBJ1-2 . TRBV5-1 . CASSFWRDGYTF TGCGCCAGCAGCTTTTGGAGGGATGGCTACACCTTC
TRBJ2-1 . TRBV24-1 . CATSDSGTLNSYNEQFF TGTGCCACCAGTGATTCGGGGACACTCAACTCCTACAATGAGCAGTTCTTC
TRBJ2-1 . TRBV7-2 TRBD2 CASSLVRGGNEQFF TGTGCCAGCAGCTTGGTCCGCGGGGGCAATGAGCAGTTCTTC
TRBJ2-1 . TRBV25-1 TRBD2 CASSELAGHSYNEQFF TGTGCCAGCAGTGAACTAGCGGGGCACTCCTACAATGAGCAGTTCTTC
TRBJ2-2 . TRBV7-9 . CASSRGGNTGELFF TGTGCCAGCAGCCGAGGGGGGAACACCGGGGAGCTGTTTTTT
TRBJ2-7 . TRBV28 TRBD2 CASRQGLAGFKPSYEQYF TGTGCCAGCAGACAGGGACTAGCGGGATTTAAACCCTCCTACGAGCAGTACTTC
TRBJ2-1 . TRBV6-1 . CASSEMSVNNEQFF TGTGCCAGCAGTGAAATGTCCGTTAACAATGAGCAGTTCTTC
TRBJ1-3 . TRBV5-4 . CASNSQGPSSGNTIYF TGTGCCAGCAATTCCCAGGGGCCTAGCTCTGGAAACACCATATATTTT
TRBJ2-1 . TRBV6-2/TRBV6-3 TRBD2 CASSSETGTRYNEQFF TGTGCCAGCAGCAGTGAGACCGGGACTAGGTACAATGAGCAGTTCTTC
TRBJ2-7 . TRBV6-2/TRBV6-3 . CASSYAGTQQYF TGTGCCAGCAGTTACGCGGGTACGCAGCAGTACTTC
TRBJ2-3 . TRBV5-1 TRBD2 CASSLSGNTDTQYF TGCGCCAGCAGCTTGAGCGGGAACACAGATACGCAGTATTTT
TRBJ1-2 once TRBV25-1 TRBD1 CASSGTGGDLYGYTF TGTGCCAGCAGTGGAACAGGGGGCGACCTCTATGGCTACACCTTC
TRBJ1-2 few TRBV3-1/TRBV3-2 . CASSQYQALGGYTF TGTGCCAGCAGCCAGTACCAGGCGTTAGGTGGCTACACCTTC
TRBJ1-2 few TRBV6-5 . CASRLDRSYGYTF TGTGCCAGCAGGCTTGACAGATCCTATGGCTACACCTTC
TRBJ2-3 . TRBV7-9 TRBD1 CASSLTGHTDTQYF TGTGCCAGCAGCTTGACAGGGCACACAGATACGCAGTATTTT
TRBJ2-1 once TRBV3-1/TRBV3-2 TRBD2 CASSQDWAAGGAEQFF TGTGCCAGCAGCCAAGATTGGGCTGCCGGGGGGGCTGAGCAGTTCTTC
TRBJ1-6 few TRBV5-6 . CASSLGDYNSPLHF TGTGCCAGCAGCTTAGGGGACTATAATTCACCCCTCCACTTT
TRBJ2-5 . TRBV5-1 . CASSLDSWRETQYF TGCGCCAGCAGCTTGGACAGCTGGAGGGAGACCCAGTACTTC
TRBJ2-2 . TRBV7-3 TRBD2 CASSLRTSGSSLRNANTGELFF TGTGCCAGCAGCTTAAGGACTAGCGGAAGCAGTTTACGTAACGCGAACACCGGGGAGCTGTTTTTT
TRBJ2-6 . TRBV7-2 . CASSLFGGSGANVLTF TGTGCCAGCAGCTTATTCGGGGGCTCTGGGGCCAACGTCCTGACTTTC
TRBJ1-2 . TRBV25-1 TRBD1 CASRATGLTGGGYTF TGTGCCAGCAGAGCGACAGGGTTGACGGGTGGTGGCTACACCTTC
TRBJ2-2 . TRBV11-2 TRBD1 CASSPGTGPRELFF TGTGCCAGCAGCCCAGGGACAGGGCCCCGGGAGCTGTTTTTT
TRBJ2-2 . TRBV2 TRBD1 CASRGTVNTGELFF TGTGCCAGCAGGGGGACAGTTAACACCGGGGAGCTGTTTTTT
TRBJ2-5 . TRBV7-5 . CARSLVGPGTASSGRVRETQYF .
TRBJ2-1 . TRBV5-6 TRBD2 CASSPTSGNYNEQFF TGTGCCAGCAGCCCGACTAGCGGGAATTACAATGAGCAGTTCTTC
TRBJ1-1 . TRBV3-1/TRBV3-2 TRBD1 CASSRRTGYAEAFF TGTGCCAGCAGCCGAAGGACAGGGTACGCTGAAGCTTTCTTT
TRBJ1-2 . TRBV5-4 TRBD1 CASSTGVVHGYTF TGTGCCAGCAGCACAGGGGTCGTCCATGGCTACACCTTC
TRBJ1-6 few TRBV25-1 . CASSGPGVRSSYNSPLHF TGTGCCAGCAGTGGCCCGGGGGTCAGGAGCTCCTATAATTCACCCCTCCACTTT
TRBJ2-1 once TRBV11-3 . CASSLGSEQFF TGTGCCAGCAGTTTAGGGAGTGAGCAGTTCTTC
TRBJ1-1 . TRBV6-5 . CASSYLQGSGEAFF TGTGCCAGCAGTTACTTACAGGGAAGCGGTGAAGCTTTCTTT
TRBJ2-1 many TRBV9 TRBD2 CASSDRTSGTGNEQFF TGTGCCAGCAGCGATCGGACTAGCGGGACTGGCAATGAGCAGTTCTTC